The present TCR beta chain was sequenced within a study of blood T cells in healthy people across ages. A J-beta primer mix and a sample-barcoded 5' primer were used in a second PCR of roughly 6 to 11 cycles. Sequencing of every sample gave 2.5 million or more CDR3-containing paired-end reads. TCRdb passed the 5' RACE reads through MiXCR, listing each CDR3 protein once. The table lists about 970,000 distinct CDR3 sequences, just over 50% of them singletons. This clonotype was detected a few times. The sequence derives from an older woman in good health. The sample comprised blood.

CDR3 DNA: TGCGCCAGCAGCCAAGTTAGGGCGGCGGGGTACAATGAGCAGTTCTTC. Residues: CASSQVRAAGYNEQFF. The chain couples TRBV4-3 to TRBJ2-1; possibly TRBD2 for D (6 bases). CDR1 is LGHNA and CDR2 is YSLEER in the germline V gene. With 1 base removed from V and 4 bases from J, the gap between germline ends came to 14 bases. This CDR3 spans 16 amino acids.